This TCR beta chain was recorded in a study of graft-versus-host responses after intestinal transplantation. Germline loops: CDR1 MNHNY, CDR2 SVGAGI (reference sequence). V gave up 2 bases and J gave up 0 bases, with 8 bases separating them. The CDR3 is 15 amino acids. Repertoires were generated with immunoSEQ multiplex PCR, while TCRdb's copy carries only in-frame clones and drops some. The data show about 66,000 clones, 90% seen once. A word on this clone: Antigen: not known.

The TCR sequence derives from a human donor who received an intestinal transplant. The rearrangement joins TRBV6-6 to TRBJ1-3, with D possibly being TRBD1 (5 bases). Specimen: unstimulated CD8+ T cells sorted from spleen or lymph node cells, collected before intestinal transplant. The CDR3 sequence: CASSYQGPSGNTIYF. The CDR3 nucleotides read TGTGCCAGCAGTTACCAGGGCCCCTCTGGAAACACCATATATTTT.